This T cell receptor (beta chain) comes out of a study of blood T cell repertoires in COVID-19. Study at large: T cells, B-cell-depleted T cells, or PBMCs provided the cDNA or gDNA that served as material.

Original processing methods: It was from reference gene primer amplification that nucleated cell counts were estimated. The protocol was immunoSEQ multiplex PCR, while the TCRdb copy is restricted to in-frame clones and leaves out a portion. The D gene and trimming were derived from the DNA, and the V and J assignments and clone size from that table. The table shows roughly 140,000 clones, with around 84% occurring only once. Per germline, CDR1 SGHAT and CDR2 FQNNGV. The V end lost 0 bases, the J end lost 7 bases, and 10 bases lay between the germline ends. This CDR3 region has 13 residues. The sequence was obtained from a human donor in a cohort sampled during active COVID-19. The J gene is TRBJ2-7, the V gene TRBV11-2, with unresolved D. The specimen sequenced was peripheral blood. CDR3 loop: CASSLEWQKEQYF. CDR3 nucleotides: TGTGCCAGCAGCTTAGAATGGCAGAAAGAGCAGTACTTC.